This T cell receptor beta chain was profiled in a study of T cell responses to AZD1222 COVID-19 vaccine. Study-wide results and caveats: Just six or seven AZD1222 recipients tested seropositive at baseline. The donors showed a predominance of white British ancestry and of females, with possible underestimation of clonal diversity. Two AZD1222 doses significantly raised spike-specific TCR breadth and depth over controls.

This clone was detected only a few times. The antigen is unknown. Sequencing was performed with immunoSEQ multiplex PCR; in TCRdb, only in-frame clones are kept and a portion is missing. The sample has roughly 110,000 clones; about 90% are singletons. This CDR3 is 16 amino acids long. V lost 1 base and J 6 bases, leaving 15 bases between the germline ends. The V gene's germline CDR1 is MNHEY and CDR2 SVGAGI. V and J are TRBV6-5 and TRBJ2-2; D might be TRBD2 (6 bases). The receptor comes from an adult in good health. The material sequenced was peripheral blood, taken on day 0 of AZD1222 vaccination. The CDR3 protein is CASSYLGSAGPGELFF. CDR3 DNA: TGTGCCAGCAGTTACTTAGGGTCGGCGGGGCCCGGGGAGCTGTTTTTT.